This TCR beta chain was sequenced for a study of cytomegalovirus exposure and HLA in healthy donors. The overall study: The approximately 120 validation repertoires, a later analysis reported, used the same platform as the 550 to 700 repertoires from the first cohort. Study observations and caveats: According to reports, the classifier identified cytomegalovirus status with high specificity and sensitivity. Researchers catalogued 160 or so TCR beta chains as cytomegalovirus-associated.

This CDR3 region has 15 residues. V was shortened by 3 bases and J by 3 bases, with 11 bases between the two germline ends. The germline gives CDR1 SGHAT, CDR2 FQNNGV. This clone was recorded once. Its matching antigen is unknown. Method: immunoSEQ multiplex PCR; TCRdb's copy keeps in-frame clones and lacks some. The sample lists tens of thousands of clones, 94% occurring once. This receptor was obtained from a man between 18 and 35 years old in good health and CMV-seropositive. The V and J genes are TRBV11-2 and TRBJ1-4, with D unresolved. Sequencing input: PBMCs. CDR3 sequence reads: CASSFTGFPNEKLFF. DNA for the CDR3: TGTGCCAGCAGCTTTACGGGATTTCCTAATGAAAAACTGTTTTTT.